This T cell receptor beta chain was captured in a study of molecular identifiers for immune sequencing clone quantification. Findings and limits, study-wide: Clones of above 20 RNA copies carried over 98% of effector molecules; in naive cells they carried under 1%.

Preparation of the bulk TCR libraries relied on previously described methods and listed TCR primers. TCRdb redid the calling of the PCR reads with MiXCR, one entry per CDR3 protein. The sample shows hundreds of thousands of distinct CDR3 sequences, 25% of them seen only once. This clonotype was observed a few times. Its antigen is unknown. The V segment lost 5 bases and the J segment 3 bases; nucleotides outside the gene matches: 11. Germline V gene data show CDR1 as SEHNR and CDR2 as FQNEAQ (reference sequence). The CDR3 is 17 amino acids. This receptor was taken from a human donor in good health. Some libraries in this study had Jurkat cell RNA spiked in. The sample comprised naive CD8+ T cells from blood, with Jurkat cell RNA spiked in. Subset noted: FACS-sorted CD8+CD4-CCR7+CD45RA+ naive T cells. This sequence joins TRBV7-9 and TRBJ2-7, with TRBD2 matching over 12 bases. DNA for the CDR3: TGTGCCAGCAGCCCTACAGGACCGACTAGCGGGAGCTACGAGCAGTACTTC. This sequence encodes CASSPTGPTSGSYEQYF.